This TCR beta chain was recovered during a study of Ad26.COV2.S vaccination and SARS-CoV-2 variants. As for treatment: some 19 received Ad26.COV2.S at low or high dose, single or two shots; about 5 received placebo; per-sample allocation not given. Following the first vaccine or placebo injection, samples were taken on day 63. Study outcomes and limitations: Vaccine and placebo recipients had comparable breadth of non-spike TCRs.

The data were produced by immunoSEQ multiplex PCR, yet TCRdb's version contains in-frame clones alone and is incomplete. The sample holds about 420,000 clones, around nine tenths seen once. Trimming removed 9 bases at V and 3 bases at J, with 14 bases between. Germline values: CDR1 SNHLY, CDR2 FYNNEI. The CDR3 extends over 13 amino acids. Concerning this clone: The antigen remains unidentified.

The source is a person between 18 and 59 years old who received the Ad26.COV2.S COVID-19 vaccine or a placebo. Sample: peripheral blood, taken in a trial of Ad26.COV2.S vaccine versus placebo. The chain combines TRBV2 with TRBJ1-2, with TRBD1 as a possible D gene (5 bases). CDR3 in DNA: TGTGCCAGTACTGCGGGGACGGACTATGGCTACACCTTC. Protein: CASTAGTDYGYTF.